The 2 T cell receptor beta chains below all came from one sample that was sequenced in a study of blood T cell repertoires in COVID-19. Measured with immunoSEQ multiplex PCR; TCRdb has only the in-frame clones, and not every one. Of hundreds of thousands of clones in the sample, 70% to 90% are singletons; the top ten hold 5% to 6.5%. Sequenced sample: peripheral blood. All receptors come from a woman in her 30s with COVID-19, enrolled during active disease.

The chain's CDR3 is CASSLGGRGANYGYTF. DNA for the CDR3: TGTGCCAGCAGCTTAGGGGGCAGGGGGGCTAACTATGGCTACACCTTC. The V call is TRBV11-2, the J call TRBJ1-2; 7 bases match TRBD1. CDR1 and CDR2 (germline): SGHAT, FQNNGV. The ends lost 1 base at V and 0 bases at J; junction bases unmatched: 5. The CDR3 totals 16 residues.

The rearrangement links TRBV19 to TRBJ1-1, with D tentatively TRBD1 (5 bases). The CDR3 runs to 13 residues. The germline V and J ends were trimmed by 7 bases and 4 bases, with 13 bases remaining between them. Germline loops: CDR1 LNHDA, CDR2 SQIVND (reference sequence). This CDR3 reads CASNSGAGTEAFF. CDR3 in DNA: TGTGCCAGTAACTCTGGGGCAGGCACTGAAGCTTTCTTT.